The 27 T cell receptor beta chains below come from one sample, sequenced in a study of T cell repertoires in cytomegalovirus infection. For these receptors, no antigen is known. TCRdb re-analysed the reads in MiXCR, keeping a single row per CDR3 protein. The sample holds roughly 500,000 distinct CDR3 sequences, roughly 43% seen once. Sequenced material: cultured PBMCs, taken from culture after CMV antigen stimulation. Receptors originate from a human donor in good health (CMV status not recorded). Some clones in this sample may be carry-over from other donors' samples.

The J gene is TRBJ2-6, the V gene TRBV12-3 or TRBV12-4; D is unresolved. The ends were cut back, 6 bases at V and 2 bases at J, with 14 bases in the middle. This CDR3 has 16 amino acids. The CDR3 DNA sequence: TGTGCCAGCAGCTCCGGCGTAGGGACTGGGGCCAACGTCCTGACTTTC. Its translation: CASSSGVGTGANVLTF.

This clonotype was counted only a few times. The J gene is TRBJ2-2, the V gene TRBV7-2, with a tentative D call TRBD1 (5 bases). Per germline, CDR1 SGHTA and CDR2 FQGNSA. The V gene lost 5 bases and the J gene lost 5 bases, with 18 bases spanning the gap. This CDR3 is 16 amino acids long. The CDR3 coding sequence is TGTGCCAGCAGCGACCTACGGACACACGGGACCGGGGAGCTGTTTTTT. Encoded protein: CASSDLRTHGTGELFF.

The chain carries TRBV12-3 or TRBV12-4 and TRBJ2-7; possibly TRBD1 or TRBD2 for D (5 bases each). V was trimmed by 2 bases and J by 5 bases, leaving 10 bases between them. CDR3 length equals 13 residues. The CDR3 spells CASSLWGNHEQYF. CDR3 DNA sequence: TGTGCCAGCAGTTTATGGGGGAACCACGAGCAGTACTTC.

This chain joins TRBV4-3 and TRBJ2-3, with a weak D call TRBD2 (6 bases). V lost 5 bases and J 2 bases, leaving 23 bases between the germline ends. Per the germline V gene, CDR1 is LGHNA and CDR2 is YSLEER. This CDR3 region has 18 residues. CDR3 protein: CASSSPFGVRGTTDTQYF. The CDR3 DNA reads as TGCGCCAGCAGCTCCCCATTCGGTGTTCGGGGGACCACAGATACGCAGTATTTT.

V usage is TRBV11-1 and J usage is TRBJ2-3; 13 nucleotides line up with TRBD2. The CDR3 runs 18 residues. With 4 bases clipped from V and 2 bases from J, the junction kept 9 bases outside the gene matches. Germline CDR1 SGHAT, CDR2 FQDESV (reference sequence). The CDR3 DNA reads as TGTGCCAGCAGCTACGGGACTAGCGGGGAGCAACTCACAGATACGCAGTATTTT. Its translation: CASSYGTSGEQLTDTQYF.

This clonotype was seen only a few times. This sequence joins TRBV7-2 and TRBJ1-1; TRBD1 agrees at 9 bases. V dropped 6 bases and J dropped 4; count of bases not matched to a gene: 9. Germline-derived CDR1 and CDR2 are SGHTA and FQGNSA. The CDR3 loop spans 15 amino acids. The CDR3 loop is CASRLTGGEGTEAFF. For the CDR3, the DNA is TGTGCCAGCAGACTCACAGGGGGCGAGGGCACTGAAGCTTTCTTT.

The CDR3 region is CSARAGSHEQYF. CDR3 DNA sequence: TGCAGTGCTAGAGCCGGCAGCCACGAGCAGTACTTC. The chain carries TRBV20-1 and TRBJ2-7; D unclear. CDR1 and CDR2 from the germline V gene are DFQATT and SNEGSKA (reference sequence). Between the trimmed V and J ends, which lost 1 base and 5 bases, there was a span of 9 bases. The CDR3 runs 12 residues.

The chain's CDR3 is CASSFGEGSYEQYF. The CDR3 region has the DNA TGTGCCAGCAGCTTTGGGGAGGGCTCCTACGAGCAGTACTTC. This rearrangement joins TRBV7-9 to TRBJ2-7; 7 bases are a match to TRBD2. Trimming at V came to 3 bases and at J to 0 bases, leaving 2 bases not matched to a gene. CDR1 and CDR2 (germline): SEHNR, FQNEAQ (reference sequence). The CDR3 is made up of 14 amino acids.

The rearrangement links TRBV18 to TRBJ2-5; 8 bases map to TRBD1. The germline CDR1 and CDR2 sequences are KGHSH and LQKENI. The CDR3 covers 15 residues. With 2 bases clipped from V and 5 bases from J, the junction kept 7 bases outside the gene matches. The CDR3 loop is CASSPSQGAGETQYF. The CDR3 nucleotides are TGTGCCAGCTCACCATCCCAGGGGGCCGGGGAGACCCAGTACTTC.

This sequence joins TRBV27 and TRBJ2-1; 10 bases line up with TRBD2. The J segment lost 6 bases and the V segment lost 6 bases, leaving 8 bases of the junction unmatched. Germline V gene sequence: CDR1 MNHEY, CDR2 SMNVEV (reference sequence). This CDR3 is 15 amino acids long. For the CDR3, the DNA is TGTGCCAGCAGCCGACCGATAGCGGGAGGCAATGAGCAGTTCTTC. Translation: CASSRPIAGGNEQFF.

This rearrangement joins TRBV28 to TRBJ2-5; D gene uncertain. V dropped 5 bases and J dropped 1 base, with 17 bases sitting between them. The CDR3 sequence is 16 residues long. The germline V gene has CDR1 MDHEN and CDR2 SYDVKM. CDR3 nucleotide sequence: TGTGCCAGCAGTCTCCTAACCTCGGCTTTCCAAGAGACCCAGTACTTC. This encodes CASSLLTSAFQETQYF.

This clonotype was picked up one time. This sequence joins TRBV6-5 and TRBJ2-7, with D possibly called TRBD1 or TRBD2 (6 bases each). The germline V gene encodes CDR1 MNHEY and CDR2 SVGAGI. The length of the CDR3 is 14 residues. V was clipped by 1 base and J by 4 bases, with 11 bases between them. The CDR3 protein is CASSYFPGAYEQYF. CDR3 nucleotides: TGTGCCAGCAGTTACTTCCCGGGGGCTTACGAGCAGTACTTC.

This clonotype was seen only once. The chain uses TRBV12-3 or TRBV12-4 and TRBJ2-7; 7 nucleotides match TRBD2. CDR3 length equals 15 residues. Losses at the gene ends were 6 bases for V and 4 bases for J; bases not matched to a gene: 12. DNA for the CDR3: TGTGCCAGCAGCCGAGGCGGGACTACATCGTACGAGCAGTACTTC. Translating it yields CASSRGGTTSYEQYF.

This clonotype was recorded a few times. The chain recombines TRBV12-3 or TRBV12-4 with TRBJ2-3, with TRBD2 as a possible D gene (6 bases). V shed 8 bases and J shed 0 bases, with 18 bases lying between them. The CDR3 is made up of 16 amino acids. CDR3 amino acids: CASPRGIAESTDTQYF. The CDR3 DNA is TGTGCCAGCCCCCGAGGGATAGCGGAGAGCACAGATACGCAGTATTTT.

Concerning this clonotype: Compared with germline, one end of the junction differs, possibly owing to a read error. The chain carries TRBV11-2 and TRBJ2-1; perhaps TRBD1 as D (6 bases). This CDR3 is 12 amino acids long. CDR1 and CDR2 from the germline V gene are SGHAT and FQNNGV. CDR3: CASQTRQAHQGF. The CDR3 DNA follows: TGTGCCAGCCAAACAAGACAGGCCCATCAAGGCTTC.

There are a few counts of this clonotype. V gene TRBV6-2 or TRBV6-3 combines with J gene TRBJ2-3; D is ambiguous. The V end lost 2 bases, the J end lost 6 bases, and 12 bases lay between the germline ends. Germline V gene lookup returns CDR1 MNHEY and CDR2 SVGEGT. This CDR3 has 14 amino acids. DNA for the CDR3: TGTGCCAGCAGTTACCCCTCCGAGCAGGATACGCAGTATTTT. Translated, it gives CASSYPSEQDTQYF.

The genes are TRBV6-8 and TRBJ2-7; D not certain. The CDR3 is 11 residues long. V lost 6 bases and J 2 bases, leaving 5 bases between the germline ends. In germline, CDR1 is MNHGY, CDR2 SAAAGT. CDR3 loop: CASRTTYEQYF. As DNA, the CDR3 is TGTGCCAGCAGGACAACCTACGAGCAGTACTTC.

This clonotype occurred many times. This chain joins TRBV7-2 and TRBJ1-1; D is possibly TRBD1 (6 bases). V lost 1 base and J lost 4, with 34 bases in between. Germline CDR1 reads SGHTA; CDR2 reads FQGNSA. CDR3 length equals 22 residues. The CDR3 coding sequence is TGTGCCAGCAGCTTAGGCCTCAGTGTTAAGCACAGGGACTTTAAAAATGGCACTGAAGCTTTCTTT. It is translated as CASSLGLSVKHRDFKNGTEAFF. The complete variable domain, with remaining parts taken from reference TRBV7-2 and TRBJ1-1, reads GAGVSQSPSNKVTEKGKDVELRCDPISGHTALYWYRQSLGQGLEFLIYFQGNSAPDKSGLPSDRFSAERTGGSVSTLTIQRTQQEDSAVYLCASSLGLSVKHRDFKNGTEAFFGQGTRLTVV.

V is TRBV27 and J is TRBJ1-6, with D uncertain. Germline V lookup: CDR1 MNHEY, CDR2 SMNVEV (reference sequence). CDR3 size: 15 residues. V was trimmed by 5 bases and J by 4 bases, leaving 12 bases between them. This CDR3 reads CASSHRTDYNSPLHF. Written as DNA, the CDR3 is TGTGCCAGCAGTCATCGGACGGATTATAATTCACCCCTCCACTTT.

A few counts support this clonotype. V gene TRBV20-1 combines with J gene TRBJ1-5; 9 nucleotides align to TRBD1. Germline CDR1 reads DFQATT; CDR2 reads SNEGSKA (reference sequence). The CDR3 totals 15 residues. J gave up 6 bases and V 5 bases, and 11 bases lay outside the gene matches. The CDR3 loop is CSASLSGQGSQPQHF. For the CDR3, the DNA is TGCAGTGCTTCCCTTTCCGGACAGGGGAGTCAGCCCCAGCATTTT.

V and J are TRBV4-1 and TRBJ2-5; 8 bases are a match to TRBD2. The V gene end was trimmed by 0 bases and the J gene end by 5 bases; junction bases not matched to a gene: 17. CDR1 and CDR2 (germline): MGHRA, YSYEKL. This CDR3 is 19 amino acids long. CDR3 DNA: TGCGCCAGCAGCCAAGACCCCCCTACTAGCGGACCCTGGGGGGAGACCCAGTACTTC. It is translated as CASSQDPPTSGPWGETQYF.

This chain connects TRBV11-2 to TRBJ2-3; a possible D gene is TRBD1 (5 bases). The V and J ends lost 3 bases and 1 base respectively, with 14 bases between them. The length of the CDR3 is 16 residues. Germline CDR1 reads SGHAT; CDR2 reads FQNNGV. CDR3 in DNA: TGTGCCAGCAGCTTCTCAATAGGGGTTGGCACAGATACGCAGTATTTT. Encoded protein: CASSFSIGVGTDTQYF.

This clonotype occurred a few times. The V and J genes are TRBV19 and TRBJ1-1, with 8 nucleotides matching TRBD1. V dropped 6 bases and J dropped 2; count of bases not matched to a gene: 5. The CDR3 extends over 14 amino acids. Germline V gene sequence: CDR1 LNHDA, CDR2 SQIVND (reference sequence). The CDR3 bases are TGTGCCAGTAGCCCGGACAGGGCCAACACTGAAGCTTTCTTT. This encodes CASSPDRANTEAFF.

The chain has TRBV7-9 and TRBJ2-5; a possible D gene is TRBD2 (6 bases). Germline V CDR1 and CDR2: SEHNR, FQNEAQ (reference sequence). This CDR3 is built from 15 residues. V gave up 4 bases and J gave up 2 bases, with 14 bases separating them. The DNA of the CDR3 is TGTGCCAGCAGCTGGGCGGGATTTCTGCAAGAGACCCAGTACTTC. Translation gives CASSWAGFLQETQYF.

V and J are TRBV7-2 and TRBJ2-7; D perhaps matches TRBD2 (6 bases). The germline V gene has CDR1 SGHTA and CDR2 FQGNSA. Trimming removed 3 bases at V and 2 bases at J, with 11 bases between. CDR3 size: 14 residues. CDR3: CASSFGGAPYEQYF. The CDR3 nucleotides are TGTGCCAGCAGCTTCGGAGGGGCGCCCTACGAGCAGTACTTC.

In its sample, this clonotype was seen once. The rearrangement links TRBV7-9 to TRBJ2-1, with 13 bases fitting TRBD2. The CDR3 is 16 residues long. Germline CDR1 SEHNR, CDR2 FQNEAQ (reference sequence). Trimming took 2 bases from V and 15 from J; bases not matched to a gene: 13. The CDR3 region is CASSLTSGRASLGLFF. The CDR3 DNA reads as TGTGCCAGCAGCTTAACTAGCGGGAGGGCCTCACTGGGTCTGTTCTTC.

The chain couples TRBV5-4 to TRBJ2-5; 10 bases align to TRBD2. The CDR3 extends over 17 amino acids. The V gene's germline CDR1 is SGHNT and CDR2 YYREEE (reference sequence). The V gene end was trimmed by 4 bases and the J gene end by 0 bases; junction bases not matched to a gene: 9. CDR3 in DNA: TGTGCCAGCAGCAAATTGAGCGGGAGGGGGTACCAAGAGACCCAGTACTTC. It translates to CASSKLSGRGYQETQYF.